This T cell receptor (beta chain) was sequenced for a study of cytomegalovirus exposure and HLA in healthy donors. For the study at large: HLA-typed donors were the source of tens of millions of unique TCRs held in an early data release. General study results and limits: TCR beta sequences reportedly predicted most subjects' HLA-A and HLA-B alleles accurately. Earlier findings revealed that most TCR beta V segments proved productive either about 87% or about 30% of the time.

For this clone: Its antigen is currently unknown.

The ends were cut back, 2 bases at V and 0 bases at J, with 18 bases in the middle. The CDR3 has 18 amino acids. CDR1 MGHRA and CDR2 YSYEKL come from the germline V gene. The PCR used 60 Vbeta and 13 Jbeta primers. Per the study methods: Later, 65 million to 85 million unique TCR beta chains were counted in an analysis, and about 10 million of them were shared. Sequencing used immunoSEQ multiplex PCR; TCRdb keeps in-frame clones, though not all of them. The V and J calls and clone size come from that table; D and trimming were worked out from the DNA. The table shows 120,000 or so clones, with about four fifths occurring only once.

Sequencing was done on a sample of PBMCs. This chain joins TRBV4-1 and TRBJ2-3, with D possibly being TRBD1 (6 bases). The source is a woman aged 40 to 50 in good health and CMV-seropositive. The CDR3, as DNA: TGCGCCAGCAGCCAAATGACTGCCGGGACAATAAGCACAGATACGCAGTATTTT. Translated: CASSQMTAGTISTDTQYF.